The present TCR beta chain was sequenced within a study of blood T cell repertoires in COVID-19. Study information: The analysed material was cDNA or gDNA that came from T cells, B-cell-depleted T cells, or PBMCs.

The assay was immunoSEQ multiplex PCR, and TCRdb's table has in-frame clones only and misses some. Here the sample spans tens of thousands of clones, over 75% being singletons. Germline V gene sequence: CDR1 MNHEY, CDR2 SVGAGI. The CDR3 sequence is 14 residues long. With 7 bases clipped from V and 11 bases from J, the junction kept 13 bases outside the gene matches. The gene calls are TRBV6-5 and TRBJ2-3; the match to TRBD1 covers 9 bases. The clonotype was recovered from a man aged 50 to 59 with active COVID-19. Sequenced: peripheral blood. This CDR3 is CASKRGDRAIRQYF. CDR3 nucleotides: TGTGCCAGCAAGCGAGGGGACAGGGCAATCAGGCAGTATTTT.